Listed below are T cell receptor beta chains from one sample, sequenced in a study of blood T cells in healthy people across ages. TCRdb re-called the 5' RACE reads through MiXCR, storing one row per CDR3 protein. The sample yields about 970,000 distinct CDR3 sequences, roughly 47% seen once. The sample taken for sequencing was blood. The source is a woman in her sixties in good health. CDR3s include the opening cysteine and the closing phenylalanine or tryptophan. D genes are given only for firm matches. Size is omitted from some rows. Given values are once, few, many or a class for expanded clones.

size	J	V	D	CDR3	DNA
NA	TRBJ2-5	TRBV11-2	TRBD2	CASSFGLAGVEQYF	TGTGCCAGCAGTTTCGGACTAGCGGGAGTTGAGCAGTACTTC
NA	TRBJ2-1	TRBV7-3	TRBD2	CASSFLAGGMDEQFF	TGTGCCAGCAGCTTTCTAGCGGGAGGGATGGATGAGCAGTTCTTC
NA	TRBJ2-1	TRBV6-1	NA	CAGSDPLQTSSEQFF	TGTGCCGGCAGTGACCCCCTGCAAACATCCTCGGAGCAGTTCTTC
NA	TRBJ2-1	TRBV14	NA	CASSQAPGPVINEQFF	TGTGCCAGCAGCCAAGCCCCAGGTCCCGTCATCAATGAGCAGTTCTTC
few	TRBJ2-3	TRBV11-3	NA	CASPPKDTQYF	TGTGCCAGCCCCCCGAAAGATACGCAGTATTTT
few	TRBJ2-7	TRBV7-6	NA	CASSYDLKGSGSPNEQYF	TGTGCCAGCAGCTATGACCTCAAAGGGAGTGGTAGCCCGAACGAGCAGTACTTC
few	TRBJ1-2	TRBV12-3/TRBV12-4	NA	CASSFLGIAYGYTF	TGTGCCAGCAGTTTTCTGGGGATTGCCTATGGCTACACCTTC
NA	TRBJ2-7	TRBV5-5	NA	CASSYQVNSYEQYF	TGTGCCAGCAGTTATCAGGTAAACTCCTACGAGCAGTACTTC
few	TRBJ2-1	TRBV18	NA	CASSQARASSYNEQFF	TGTGCCAGCTCACAAGCCCGGGCGAGCTCCTACAATGAGCAGTTCTTC
few	TRBJ2-7	TRBV10-3	NA	CAINRGSSYEQYF	TGTGCCATCAATCGGGGGTCCTCCTACGAGCAGTACTTC
NA	TRBJ2-1	TRBV3-1	NA	CASSRKQYNEQFF	TGTGCCAGCAGCCGGAAACAGTACAATGAGCAGTTCTTC